This T cell receptor (beta chain) originates from a study of early T cells in non-severe SARS-CoV-2 infection (TCRdb year 2021). For context, the study as a whole: Because TCR sequencing was done on bulk RNA from unsorted whole blood, the alpha and beta chains could not be paired.

The full study reports these points: VDJdb matching was skewed toward anti-spike CD8 responses, so virus-specific expansions were likely underestimated and private and CD4 specificities were missed.

This was a case-control study nested in a cohort of healthcare workers in London, UK, who had nasopharyngeal swab PCR tests and blood samples taken every week. Healthcare workers were recruited between 23 and 31 March 2020, during the week of the UK lockdown, and were followed weekly for up to roughly 16 weeks. Its CDR3 holds 15 amino acids, cysteine through phenylalanine. Only the CDR3 portion is preserved as DNA: 45 bases, with reading frame beginning at the first base. CDR1 and CDR2 are read off the germline V gene as SGDLS and YYNGEE. The trim is 1 base for V and 5 bases for J, with a gap of 13 bases between the germline ends. About this clonotype itself: The antigen it binds to is not known. The input lacks base qualities; no much larger clone sits a single base away.

The library was generated by 5' RACE. TCRdb shows the sequencer as NextSeq 500. In the TCR library protocol, unique molecular identifiers were attached to individual cDNA molecules to correct for PCR bias and sequencing error. Both TCR alpha and beta chains were sequenced, and tight co-correlation was observed between alpha and beta sequence abundances in each sample. From the authors' description of their analysis: Decombinator V4 was used to annotate TCR sequences for V gene, J gene and CDR3. Expanded TCRs were defined as changing significantly between any two time points under a Poisson model with p below 0.0001. TCR abundances were normalised to the total number of TCRs sequenced per sample and expressed as counts per million. TRAV1-2 paired with TRAJ12, TRAJ20 or TRAJ33 defined MAIT TCRs, while TRAV10 paired with TRAJ18 defined iNKT TCRs. VDJdb, accessed 1 November 2021, was searched for CMV, EBV and SARS-CoV-2 annotated TCRs, excluding TCRs annotated for multiple antigens. Starting from the raw public reads, TCRdb applied fastp trimming at Q25, assembled clones with MiXCR and retained in-frame beta chains. Rows merge per CDR3 protein into single entries with the most common DNA and genes. TCRdb, rather than the study authors, made the V and J calls. In this sample the table shows approximately 77,000 distinct CDR3 sequences, 5% of which occur a single time. The ten top clones hold about 7% of the sample.

The sequence was collected from an adult who was a healthcare worker with PCR-confirmed SARS-CoV-2 infection or an uninfected control (not recorded which). This chain joins TRBV9 to TRBJ2-1; perhaps TRBD2 is the D gene, with 6 bases matching. The material was whole blood, obtained at baseline. The nucleotide sequence is given as TGTGCCAGCAGCGTACCGGGAGTTAGACACAATGAGCAGTTCTTC. This translates into CASSVPGVRHNEQFF.